The clone carrying this TCR beta chain has ten or more counts. Its target is unknown. Only healthy Caucasians were included as donors. The record originates from a study of identical twins. General observations from the study: With monozygotic twins, out-of-frame TCR alpha sharing exceeded what models estimated. Cross-sectional statistics, not tracking of the same donors, supported the conclusions.

TCRdb re-called the 5' RACE reads with MiXCR, one entry per CDR3 protein. The sample shows about 430,000 distinct CDR3 sequences, approximately 17% of them seen only once. Germline V gene sequence: CDR1 SGHVS, CDR2 FNYEAQ. The V and J ends lost 5 bases and 4 bases respectively, with 12 bases between them. This CDR3 is 15 amino acids long. The chain couples TRBV7-6 to TRBJ1-6; D is possibly TRBD1 (6 bases). Sequenced: naive T cells sorted from blood. The clonotype originates from a man aged 50 to 59 in good health. The CDR3 DNA reads TGTGCCAGCAGCGTACAACAGGGTTATAATTCACCCCTCCACTTT. Translated, it gives CASSVQQGYNSPLHF.